This TCR beta chain is drawn from a study of technical replicates of blood from a few donors. This clone showed up just a few times. TCRdb's copy holds only in-frame clones and misses some; the assay was immunoSEQ multiplex PCR. The table shows approximately 87,000 clones, with approximately 95% occurring only once. This CDR3 is 16 amino acids long. The chain employs TRBV21-1 and TRBJ1-5; the table's TRBD1 call for D was not verified on the DNA. TRBV21-1 is reported as a pseudogene. The sequencing input was T cells isolated from PBMCs. The source of this sequence is a human donor in good health. DNA of the CDR3: TGTGCCAGCAGCAAAACCCGGCAGGGGGTGGATCAGCCCCAGCATTTT. Encoded protein: CASSKTRQGVDQPQHF.